This passage covers 2 T cell receptor beta chains from one sample sequenced in a study of T cell responses to AZD1222 COVID-19 vaccine. Method: immunoSEQ multiplex PCR; TCRdb's copy keeps in-frame clones and lacks some. The profile covers about 140,000 clones, with almost 95% appearing a single time and about 3.7% taken by the ten largest. The sequences come from peripheral blood, collected 28 days after the second AZD1222 dose. These receptors all stem from an adult who received the AZD1222 COVID-19 vaccine.

The V gene is TRBV28, the J gene TRBJ1-4; D is unresolved. CDR1 and CDR2 from the germline V gene are MDHEN and SYDVKM. V was trimmed by 6 bases and J by 5 bases, leaving 13 bases between them. This CDR3 comprises 14 residues. CDR3 protein: CASSHKVSNEKLFF. For the CDR3, the DNA is TGTGCCAGCAGCCACAAGGTGTCGAATGAAAAACTGTTTTTT.

This clone has just a few counts. The chain has TRBV18 and TRBJ1-1; weak D call: TRBD1 (6 bases). CDR3 length: 13 amino acids. Germline-derived CDR1 and CDR2 are KGHSH and LQKENI. V lost 2 bases and J 3 bases, leaving 7 bases between the germline ends. The CDR3 DNA reads as TGTGCCAGCTCACCAGACAGGTACACTGAAGCTTTCTTT. Amino acid sequence: CASSPDRYTEAFF.